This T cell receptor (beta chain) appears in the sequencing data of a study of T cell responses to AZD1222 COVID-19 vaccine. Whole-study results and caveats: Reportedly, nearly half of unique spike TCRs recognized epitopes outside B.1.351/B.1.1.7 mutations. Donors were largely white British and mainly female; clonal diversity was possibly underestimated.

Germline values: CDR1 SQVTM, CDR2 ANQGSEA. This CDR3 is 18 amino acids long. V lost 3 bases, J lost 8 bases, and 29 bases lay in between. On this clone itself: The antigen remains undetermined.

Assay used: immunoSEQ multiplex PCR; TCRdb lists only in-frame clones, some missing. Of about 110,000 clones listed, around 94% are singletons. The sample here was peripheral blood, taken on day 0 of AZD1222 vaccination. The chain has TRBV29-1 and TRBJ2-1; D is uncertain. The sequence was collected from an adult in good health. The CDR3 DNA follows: TGCAGCGTTGATCTCCCACCCCGCCGGGTACGGGCCCTCTATGAGCAGTTCTTC. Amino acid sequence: CSVDLPPRRVRALYEQFF.